The 19 T cell receptor beta chains below were found in one sample sequenced in a study of cytomegalovirus exposure and HLA in healthy donors. Here immunoSEQ multiplex PCR was the method, and the copy in TCRdb shows in-frame clones only, minus some. The sample lists about 260,000 clones, 90% seen once, with just over 3% in the top ten. The sequencing sample was made of PBMCs. The receptors shown here come from a woman in her thirties in good health and CMV-seronegative.

The chain couples TRBV4-1 to TRBJ1-4, with D unresolved. Germline CDR1 is MGHRA and CDR2 is YSYEKL. V lost 3 bases and J lost 0, with 11 bases in between. The CDR3 covers 16 residues. This chain's CDR3 is CASSQSVGATNEKLFF. In DNA form, the CDR3 reads TGCGCCAGCAGCCAGTCAGTTGGTGCAACTAATGAAAAACTGTTTTTT.

This sequence joins TRBV9 and TRBJ2-3; weak D call: TRBD1 (6 bases). From germline, CDR1 is SGDLS and CDR2 YYNGEE. Trimming pared 0 bases from V and 1 base from J, leaving 12 bases between. The CDR3 length is 16 residues. CDR3 loop: CASSVAHGQRTDTQYF. CDR3 in DNA: TGTGCCAGCAGCGTAGCCCACGGACAGCGCACAGATACGCAGTATTTT.

This clone came up a few times. The chain links TRBV2 to TRBJ2-2, with D maybe TRBD2 (6 bases). With 6 bases removed from V and 3 bases from J, the gap between germline ends came to 14 bases. The CDR3 sequence is 15 residues long. Germline V CDR1 and CDR2: SNHLY, FYNNEI. CDR3 protein: CASRRGRVDTGELFF. CDR3 nucleotides: TGTGCCAGCAGGCGGGGCAGGGTGGACACCGGGGAGCTGTTTTTT.

The chain employs TRBV6-1 and TRBJ1-2, with D unclear. CDR1 MNHNS and CDR2 SASEGT come from the germline V gene. V lost 6 bases and J 8 bases, leaving 7 bases between the germline ends. CDR3 size: 10 residues. For the CDR3, the DNA is TGTGCCAGCAGCCTTAGGGGCTACACCTTC. It encodes CASSLRGYTF.

The J gene is TRBJ2-3, the V gene TRBV6-5, with TRBD1 identical over 8 bases. Germline CDR1 MNHEY, CDR2 SVGAGI. The CDR3 consists of 16 residues. The V gene end was trimmed by 3 bases and the J gene end by 4 bases; junction bases not matched to a gene: 9. For the CDR3, the DNA is TGTGCCAGCAGTTATGGAAGCAGGGGGCCGGCAGATACGCAGTATTTT. The encoded protein is CASSYGSRGPADTQYF.

The sample holds one count of this clone. This chain connects TRBV30 to TRBJ2-1; 13 bases match TRBD2. CDR3 size: 15 residues. Germline-derived CDR1 and CDR2 are GTSNPN and SVGIG (reference sequence). V was pared by 4 bases and J by 6 bases, with 6 bases of the junction left unmatched. The CDR3 is CAWTRGTSGINEQFF. As DNA, the CDR3 is TGTGCCTGGACCCGCGGGACTAGCGGGATCAATGAGCAGTTCTTC.

The table lists this clone with a count of one. This chain links TRBV7-9 with TRBJ2-2, with 10 bases lining up with TRBD1. Germline V lookup: CDR1 SEHNR, CDR2 FQNEAQ (reference sequence). This CDR3 is built from 17 residues. Trimming cost V 7 bases and J 7 bases; bases outside gene matches: 15. The CDR3 loop is CASTQDRGLIGDGELFF. The CDR3 DNA reads as TGTGCCAGCACCCAAGACAGGGGGCTTATCGGGGACGGGGAGCTGTTTTTT. Together with reference TRBV7-9 and TRBJ2-2, the CDR3 gives the full variable domain: DTGVSQNPRHKITKRGQNVTFRCDPISEHNRLYWYRQTLGQGPEFLTYFQNEAQLEKSRLLSDRFSAERPKGSFSTLEIQRTEQGDSAMYLCASTQDRGLIGDGELFFGEGSRLTVL.

The chain links TRBV27 to TRBJ1-5; TRBD1 matches 8 bases. Germline V gene sequence: CDR1 MNHEY, CDR2 SMNVEV (reference sequence). Losses at the gene ends were 2 bases for V and 0 bases for J; bases not matched to a gene: 6. The CDR3 is made up of 17 amino acids. The CDR3 sequence is CASSLTGGAYSNQPQHF. The CDR3 DNA sequence: TGTGCCAGCAGTTTAACAGGGGGGGCTTATAGCAATCAGCCCCAGCATTTT.

The chain links TRBV5-1 to TRBJ1-2; a possible D gene is TRBD1 (6 bases). V was cut by 3 bases and J by 2 bases, with 17 bases left in between. CDR3 length: 16 residues. In germline, CDR1 is SGHRS, CDR2 YFSETQ. The CDR3 loop is CASSSGQKTGNYGYTF. In DNA form, the CDR3 reads TGCGCCAGCAGCTCGGGCCAGAAAACAGGGAACTATGGCTACACCTTC.

The CDR3 nucleotides are TGCAGTGCTAGAGGTAGCGACGGGCAGTACTTC. Translation gives CSARGSDGQYF. The chain combines TRBV20-1 with TRBJ2-7, with D possibly matching TRBD2 (5 bases). V was shortened by 1 base and J by 9 bases, with 10 bases between the two germline ends. The CDR3 has 11 residues. CDR1 and CDR2 (germline): DFQATT, SNEGSKA (reference sequence).

J is TRBJ1-1 and V is TRBV18; D not resolved. The CDR3 has 14 residues. Germline lookup yields CDR1 KGHSH and CDR2 LQKENI. The V and J ends lost 1 base and 7 bases respectively, with 13 bases between them. CDR3: CASSPQDRKLEAFF. For the CDR3, the DNA is TGTGCCAGCTCACCACAGGACCGCAAACTTGAAGCTTTCTTT.

J is TRBJ2-1 and V is TRBV19; the D gene is possibly TRBD2 (6 bases). The CDR3 extends over 13 amino acids. Looked up from germline, CDR1 is LNHDA and CDR2 is SQIVND (reference sequence). Trimming shortened V by 5 bases and J by 7 bases, and 12 bases separated the two germline ends. The CDR3 coding sequence is TGTGCCAGTAGTCCGGGAGTATCGAATGAGCAGTTCTTC. Translated: CASSPGVSNEQFF.

The chain has TRBV5-8 and TRBJ2-7, with D unclear. CDR1 is SGHTS and CDR2 is YDEGEE in the germline V gene. The CDR3 has 13 residues. V was trimmed by 2 bases and J by 3 bases, leaving 9 bases between them. The DNA of the CDR3 is TGTGCCAGCAGCTTTTTACAGATCTACGAGCAGTACTTC. It translates to CASSFLQIYEQYF. Full variable domain (missing parts from reference TRBV5-8 and TRBJ2-7): EAGVTQSPTHLIKTRGQQATLRCSPISGHTSVYWYQQALGLGLQFLLWYDEGEERNRGNFPPRFSGRQFPNYSSELNVNALELEDSALYLCASSFLQIYEQYFGPGTRLTVT.

The chain employs TRBV5-6 and TRBJ1-1, with 8 bases lining up with TRBD1. With V trimmed by 4 bases and J by 0 bases, 8 bases remained unmatched. The CDR3 length is 16 residues. Germline V gene lookup returns CDR1 SGHDT and CDR2 YYEEEE. CDR3 nucleotides: TGTGCCAGCAGCCTTGGACAGGGTTCAATGAACACTGAAGCTTTCTTT. It encodes CASSLGQGSMNTEAFF.

V usage is TRBV29-1 and J usage is TRBJ2-5; D tentatively reads TRBD1 or TRBD2 (5 bases each). The V gene lost 4 bases and the J gene lost 4 bases, with 16 bases spanning the gap. CDR1 and CDR2 (germline): SQVTM, ANQGSEA. CDR3 length equals 14 residues. In nucleotides, the CDR3 is TGCAGCGTTGCAGGGTTACGGGGTAGAGAGACCCAGTACTTC. This encodes CSVAGLRGRETQYF. Drawing the rest from reference TRBV29-1 and TRBJ2-5, the complete variable domain is SAVISQKPSRDICQRGTSLTIQCQVDSQVTMMFWYRQQPGQSLTLIATANQGSEATYESGFVIDKFPISRPNLTFSTLTVSNMSPEDSSIYLCSVAGLRGRETQYFGPGTRLLVL.

V gene TRBV9 combines with J gene TRBJ2-1; D gene ambiguous. In germline, CDR1 is SGDLS, CDR2 YYNGEE. V dropped 0 bases and J dropped 10 bases, with 8 bases sitting between them. This CDR3 is built from 12 residues. CDR3 residues: CASSVGGMEQFF. The CDR3 DNA follows: TGTGCCAGCAGCGTAGGTGGGATGGAGCAGTTCTTC.

A remark on this clone: An end of the junction differs from the germline gene, which may be a read error. The rearrangement links TRBV7-2 to TRBJ2-1; the D gene could be TRBD1 or TRBD2 (6 bases each). The CDR3 consists of 17 residues. Germline V gene sequence: CDR1 SGHTA, CDR2 FQGNSA. The CDR3 sequence is CASSQDSAGEAYNEQFF. Here the CDR3 DNA reads TGCGCCAGCAGCCAAGATTCTGCAGGGGAGGCCTACAATGAGCAGTTCTTC.

The chain links TRBV2 to TRBJ2-2; no firm D call. V was pared by 8 bases and J by 2 bases, with 6 bases between. The CDR3 contains 12 residues. From germline, CDR1 is SNHLY and CDR2 FYNNEI. CDR3 in DNA: TGTGCCAGCCACCGAAACACCGGGGAGCTGTTTTTT. As protein: CASHRNTGELFF.

The V call is TRBV7-9, the J call TRBJ2-3; D gene uncertain. The CDR3 has 18 amino acids. Trimming removed 1 base at V and 0 bases at J, with 17 bases between. Germline CDR1 is SEHNR and CDR2 is FQNEAQ (reference sequence). The CDR3, as DNA: TGTGCCAGCAGCTTAGGGGCCACCGCAGTCCTTAGCACAGATACGCAGTATTTT. This encodes CASSLGATAVLSTDTQYF.